One and the same sample provided the 9 T cell receptor beta chains below, sequenced in a study of T-cell reconstitution after alpha-beta-depleted transplantation in children. Researchers prepared the TCRbeta library using unique molecular identifiers, the study reports. One entry per CDR3 protein results from TCRdb running MiXCR on the PCR reads. Among 330,000 or so distinct CDR3 sequences listed, roughly a tenth were seen once. The material was PBMCs, obtained before TCRalphabeta/CD19-depleted stem cell transplant. These receptors originate from a boy younger than two with acute myeloid leukemia, due to receive a stem cell transplant.

This clonotype was picked up many times. The rearrangement joins TRBV5-1 to TRBJ2-5; TRBD2 agrees at 8 bases. The CDR3 totals 15 residues. Germline lookup yields CDR1 SGHRS and CDR2 YFSETQ. Unmatched junction bases numbered 7, after V lost 4 bases and J lost 2 bases. In DNA form, the CDR3 reads TGCGCCAGCAGCCCAAGCGGGGGAGATCAAGAGACCCAGTACTTC. This codes for CASSPSGGDQETQYF.

This clonotype was seen at least ten times. The V call is TRBV7-3, the J call TRBJ2-1; 10 nucleotides agree with TRBD2. This CDR3 has 17 residues. Germline-derived CDR1 and CDR2 are SGHTA and FQGTGA. After removal of 6 bases from V and 0 bases from J, the junction contained 8 bases not matched to a gene. The CDR3 coding sequence is TGTGCCAGCAGTAGAGCGGGAGGGATTATCTCCTACAATGAGCAGTTCTTC. Protein product: CASSRAGGIISYNEQFF.

The chain joins TRBV6-5 to TRBJ2-1; D call uncertain. CDR1 and CDR2 (germline): MNHEY, SVGAGI. V dropped 4 bases and J dropped 11 bases, with 12 bases sitting between them. The CDR3 consists of 12 residues. Written as DNA, the CDR3 is TGTGCCAGCAGTTCTTGGACGGCTCAGCAGTTCTTC. It specifies CASSSWTAQQFF.

In this sample, this clonotype turned up many times. This chain joins TRBV6-5 and TRBJ2-7; D unresolved. The CDR3 is 18 residues long. V was shortened by 4 bases and J by 2 bases, with 24 bases between the two germline ends. Per the germline V gene, CDR1 is MNHEY and CDR2 is SVGAGI. The CDR3 protein is CASSFTLPFRREAYEQYF. The CDR3 region has the DNA TGTGCCAGCAGTTTTACCCTCCCGTTTAGGCGAGAGGCCTACGAGCAGTACTTC.

This clonotype turned up a few times. V is TRBV10-3 and J is TRBJ1-1; tentatively, D is TRBD1 (6 bases). The length of the CDR3 is 16 residues. Trimming cost V 0 bases and J 0 bases, with 11 bases left between them. The germline V gene encodes CDR1 ENHRY and CDR2 SYGVKD. The CDR3 nucleotides are TGTGCCATCAGTGAGTCTACGAGGGGGATGAACACTGAAGCTTTCTTT. Translating gives CAISESTRGMNTEAFF.

Notes on this clonotype: A much larger clone differs from this one at a single base, so this may be a read error. The chain employs TRBV15 and TRBJ2-2, with 11 bases lining up with TRBD1. CDR1 is LNHNV and CDR2 is YYDKDF in the germline V gene (reference sequence). CDR3 length: 15 amino acids. CDR3 DNA sequence: TGTGCCACCAGCGGACAGGGGGCCGGGGGCGGGGAGCCGTTTTTT. This translates into CATSGQGAGGGEPFF.

In this sample, this clonotype turned up many times. The genes are TRBV28 and TRBJ2-7; D uncertain. Germline CDR1 MDHEN, CDR2 SYDVKM. The germline V and J ends were trimmed by 6 bases and 6 bases, with 9 bases remaining between them. CDR3 length: 11 amino acids. The CDR3: CASSQSPEQYF. In nucleotides, the CDR3 is TGTGCCAGCAGCCAATCGCCCGAGCAGTACTTC.

The chain links TRBV7-7 to TRBJ2-1; D remains unclear. The CDR3 loop spans 16 amino acids. Per germline, CDR1 SSHAT and CDR2 FNYEAQ (reference sequence). Trimming shortened V by 2 bases and J by 0 bases, and 11 bases separated the two germline ends. CDR3: CASSLLAGFSYNEQFF. In nucleotides, the CDR3 is TGTGCCAGCAGCTTATTAGCAGGTTTCTCCTACAATGAGCAGTTCTTC. Full variable domain (remainder filled in from reference TRBV7-7 and TRBJ2-1): GAGVSQSPRYKVTKRGQDVTLRCDPISSHATLYWYQQALGQGPEFLTYFNYEAQPDKSGLPSDRFSAERPEGSISTLTIQRTEQRDSAMYRCASSLLAGFSYNEQFFGPGTRLTVL.

This clonotype was found a few times. The J gene is TRBJ2-3, the V gene TRBV6-2 or TRBV6-3, with TRBD1 as a possible D gene (6 bases). Germline V CDR1 and CDR2: MNHEY, SVGEGT. There are 17 residues in the CDR3. V gave up 4 bases and J gave up 2 bases, with 19 bases separating them. CDR3 DNA sequence: TGTGCCAGCAGTTCTATCCGGGACAAGTTATACACAGATACGCAGTATTTT. Protein product: CASSSIRDKLYTDTQYF.